This T cell receptor beta chain is from a study of blood T cell repertoires in COVID-19 (dated by TCRdb to 2020 to 2022). For the wider study: Samples from collaborators originated in the United States, Italy and Spain and spanned both the acute and convalescent phases of COVID-19. The material from the prospective study consisted of cDNA or gDNA derived from T cells, B-cell-depleted T cells, or PBMCs. Subjects who had been exposed to COVID-19, were actively infected with it, or had recovered from it provided the deeply sampled blood TCRbeta repertoires that made up the dataset. A freely available public database, intended as a resource for researchers studying the immune response to SARS-CoV-2, is where the repertoires were released. HLA class I and class II types, where available, came from metadata supplied by the sample provider rather than from assay-based typing. The sample metadata nearly always contained a de-identified subject ID, COVID-19 status, age in years and sex. Samples were obtained from the ongoing ImmuneRACE study (first 160 participants) and from over 1,000 subjects provided by 6 global collaborators. Study-wide conclusions, independent of this receptor: The quantity of clinical and demographic metadata differed by source and by participant and was supplied without curation.

TCRbeta CDR3 regions were amplified from genomic DNA by means of the immunoSEQ Assay, a bias-controlled multiplex PCR. Under the source paper's analysis protocol: The number of nucleated cells in each sample was estimated by amplification of reference gene primers within the assay. To quantify the absolute abundance of each unique TCRbeta CDR3 rearrangement, sequence reads were collapsed and filtered. For each sample, productive Simpson clonality was calculated as the square root of Simpson's diversity index over productive rearrangements. TCRdb limited this immuneACCESS table to in-frame rearrangements with V and J called. A share of clones is missing; checked studies link under half to unresolved V genes, and the rest is unexplained. Clonal size and the V and J genes are those of that table, whereas D and trimming came from the DNA. The sample table contains under 50,000 clones; only one count was recorded for about 86% of them. The top ten constitute roughly 5% of the sample.

Collaborating institutions collected whole blood in K2EDTA tubes following their own protocols. For TCRbeta analysis, collaborators shipped samples as frozen whole blood, isolated PBMCs, or DNA extracted from either of those sample types. V is clipped by 4 bases and J by 3 bases, and the sequence between their germline boundaries is 13 bases long. According to the germline V gene, CDR1 reads SGHTA and CDR2 reads FQGNSA. Reading from cysteine to phenylalanine, the CDR3 counts 15 amino acids. Solely the CDR3 DNA is kept, with 45 bases framed from the first base. On this clone: Its antigen target is currently unknown. Qualities for individual bases were not recorded, and no much larger clone is one base off.

In this chain, TRBV7-2 is recombined with TRBJ2-1; TRBD1 might be the D gene, on 6 matching bases. This clonotype was obtained from a man in his forties with active COVID-19. Sequences were obtained from peripheral blood. The DNA sequence is given as TGTGCCAGCAGCTCGACAGGACTCAACTACAATGAGCAGTTCTTC. This is translated as CASSSTGLNYNEQFF.